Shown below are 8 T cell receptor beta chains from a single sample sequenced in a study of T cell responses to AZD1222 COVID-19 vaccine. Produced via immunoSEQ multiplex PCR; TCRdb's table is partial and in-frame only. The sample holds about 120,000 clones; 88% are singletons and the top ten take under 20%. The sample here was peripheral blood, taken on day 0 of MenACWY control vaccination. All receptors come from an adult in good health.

The CDR3 is CASSNRGNEQFF. DNA of the CDR3: TGTGCCAGCAGTAACAGGGGTAATGAGCAGTTCTTC. The V call is TRBV3-1 (or the pseudogene TRBV3-2), the J call TRBJ2-1; 7 bases match TRBD1. The CDR3 is 12 residues long. Germline V lookup: CDR1 LGHDT, CDR2 YNNKEL (reference sequence). Germline trimming cut 6 bases from V and 7 bases from J; bases unmatched to any gene: 3.

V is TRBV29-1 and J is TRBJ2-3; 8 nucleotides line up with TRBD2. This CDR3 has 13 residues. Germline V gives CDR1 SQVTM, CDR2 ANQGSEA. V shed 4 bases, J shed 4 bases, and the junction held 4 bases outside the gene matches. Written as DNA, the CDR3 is TGCAGCGTTGTTCGCGGGAGGTCAGATACGCAGTATTTT. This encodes CSVVRGRSDTQYF.

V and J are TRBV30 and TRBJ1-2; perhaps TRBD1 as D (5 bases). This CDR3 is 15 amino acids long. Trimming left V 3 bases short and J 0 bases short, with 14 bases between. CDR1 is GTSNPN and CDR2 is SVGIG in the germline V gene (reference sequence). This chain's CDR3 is CAWRVGTASNYGYTF. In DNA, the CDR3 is TGTGCCTGGAGAGTGGGGACTGCTTCTAACTATGGCTACACCTTC.

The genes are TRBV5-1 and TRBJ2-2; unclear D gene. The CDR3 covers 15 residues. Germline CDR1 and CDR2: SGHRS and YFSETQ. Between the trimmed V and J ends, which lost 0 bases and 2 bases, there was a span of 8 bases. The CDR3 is CASSLDHSNTGELFF. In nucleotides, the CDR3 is TGCGCCAGCAGCTTGGACCACTCCAACACCGGGGAGCTGTTTTTT.

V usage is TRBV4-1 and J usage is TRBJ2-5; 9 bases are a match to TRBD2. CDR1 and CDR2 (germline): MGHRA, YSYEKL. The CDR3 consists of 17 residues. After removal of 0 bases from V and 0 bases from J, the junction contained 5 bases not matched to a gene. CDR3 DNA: TGCGCCAGCAGCCAAGAGTGGGCTAGCGGGGACCAAGAGACCCAGTACTTC. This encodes CASSQEWASGDQETQYF.

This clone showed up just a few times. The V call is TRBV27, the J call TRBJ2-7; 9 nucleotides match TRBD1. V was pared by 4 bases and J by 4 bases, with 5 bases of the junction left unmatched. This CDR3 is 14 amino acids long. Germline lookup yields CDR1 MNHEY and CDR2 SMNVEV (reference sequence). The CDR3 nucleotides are TGTGCCAGCAGTTGGGGACAGGGATCTTACGAGCAGTACTTC. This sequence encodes CASSWGQGSYEQYF.

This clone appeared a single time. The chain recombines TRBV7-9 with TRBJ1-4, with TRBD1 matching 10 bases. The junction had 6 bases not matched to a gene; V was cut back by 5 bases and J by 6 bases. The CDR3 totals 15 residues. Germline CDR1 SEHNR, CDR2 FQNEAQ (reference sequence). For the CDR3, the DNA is TGTGCCAGCAGCCTCCGACAGGGGGCGTATGAAAAACTGTTTTTT. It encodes CASSLRQGAYEKLFF.

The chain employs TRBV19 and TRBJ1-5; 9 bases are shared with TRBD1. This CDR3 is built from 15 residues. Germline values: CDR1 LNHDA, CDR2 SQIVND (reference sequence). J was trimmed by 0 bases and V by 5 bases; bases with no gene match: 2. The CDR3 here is CASSVQGASNQPQHF. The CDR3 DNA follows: TGTGCCAGTAGTGTACAGGGGGCTAGCAATCAGCCCCAGCATTTT.